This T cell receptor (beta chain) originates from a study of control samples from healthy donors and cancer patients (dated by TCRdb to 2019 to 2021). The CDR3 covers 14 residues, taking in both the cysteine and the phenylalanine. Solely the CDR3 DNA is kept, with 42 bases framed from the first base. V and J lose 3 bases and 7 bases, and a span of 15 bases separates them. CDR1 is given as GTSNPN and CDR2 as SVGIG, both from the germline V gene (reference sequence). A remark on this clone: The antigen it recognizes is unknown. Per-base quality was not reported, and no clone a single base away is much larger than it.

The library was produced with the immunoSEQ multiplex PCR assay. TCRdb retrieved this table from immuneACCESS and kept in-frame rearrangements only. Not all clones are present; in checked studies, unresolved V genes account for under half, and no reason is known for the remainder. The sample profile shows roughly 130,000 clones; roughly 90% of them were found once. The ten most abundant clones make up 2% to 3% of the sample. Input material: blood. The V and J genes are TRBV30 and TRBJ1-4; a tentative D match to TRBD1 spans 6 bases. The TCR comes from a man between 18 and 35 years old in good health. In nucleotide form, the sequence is TGTGCCTGGAGCCGGGACACCGGAACTGAAAAACTGTTTTTT. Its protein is CAWSRDTGTEKLFF.